This TCR beta chain was recorded in a study of T cells in narcolepsy. The CDR3 has 12 amino acids. Trimming cost V 3 bases and J 9 bases, with 12 bases left between them. CDR1 is SQVTM and CDR2 is ANQGSEA in the germline V gene. Assay: immunoSEQ multiplex PCR; the TCRdb copy retains only in-frame clones and omits some. The table includes more than 30,000 clones, approximately 80% detected once. The chain recombines TRBV29-1 with TRBJ1-5; tentative D call: TRBD1 (5 bases). This TCR came from a human donor with narcolepsy. The sample was CD45RA- memory CD4+ T cells from PBMCs. In nucleotides, the CDR3 is TGCAGCGTTGAGGAGGGGACGGGGCCCCAGCATTTT. Its protein product is CSVEEGTGPQHF.